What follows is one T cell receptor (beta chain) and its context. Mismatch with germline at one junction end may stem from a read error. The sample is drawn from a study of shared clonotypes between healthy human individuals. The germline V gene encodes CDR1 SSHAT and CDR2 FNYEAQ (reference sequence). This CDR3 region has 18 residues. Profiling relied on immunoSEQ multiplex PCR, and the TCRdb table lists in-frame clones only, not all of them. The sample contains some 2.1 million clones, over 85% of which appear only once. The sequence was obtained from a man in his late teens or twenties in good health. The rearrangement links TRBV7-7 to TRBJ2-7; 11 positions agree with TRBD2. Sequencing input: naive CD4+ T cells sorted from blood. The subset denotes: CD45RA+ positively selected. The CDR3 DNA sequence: TGTGCTAGCAGCTTAGCGGACCCCGGGACTAGCGGAACGTACGAGCAGTACTTC. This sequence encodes CASSLADPGTSGTYEQYF.